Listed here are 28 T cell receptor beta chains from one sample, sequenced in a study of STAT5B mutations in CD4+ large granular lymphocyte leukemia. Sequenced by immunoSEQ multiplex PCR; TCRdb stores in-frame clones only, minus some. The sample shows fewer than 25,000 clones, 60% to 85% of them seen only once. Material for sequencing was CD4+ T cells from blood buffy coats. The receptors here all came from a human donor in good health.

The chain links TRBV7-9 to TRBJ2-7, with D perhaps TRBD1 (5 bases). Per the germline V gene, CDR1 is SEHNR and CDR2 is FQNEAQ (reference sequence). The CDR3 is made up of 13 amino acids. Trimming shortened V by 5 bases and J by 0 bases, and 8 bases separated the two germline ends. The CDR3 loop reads CASSMDTSYEQYF. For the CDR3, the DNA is TGTGCCAGCAGCATGGACACCTCCTACGAGCAGTACTTC.

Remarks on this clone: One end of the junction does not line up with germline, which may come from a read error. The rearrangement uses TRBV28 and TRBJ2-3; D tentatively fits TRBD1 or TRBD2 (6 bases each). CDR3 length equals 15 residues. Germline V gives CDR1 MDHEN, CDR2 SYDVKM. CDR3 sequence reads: CASSRRGVSTDTRYF. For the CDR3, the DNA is TGTGCCAGCAGTCGGAGGGGGGTCAGCACAGATACGCGGTATTTT. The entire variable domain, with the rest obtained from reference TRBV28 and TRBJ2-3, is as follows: DVKVTQSSRYLVKRTGEKVFLECVQDMDHENMFWYRQDPGLGLRLIYFSYDVKMKEKGDIPEGYSVSREKKERFSLILESASTNQTSMYLCASSRRGVSTDTRYFGPGTRLTVL.

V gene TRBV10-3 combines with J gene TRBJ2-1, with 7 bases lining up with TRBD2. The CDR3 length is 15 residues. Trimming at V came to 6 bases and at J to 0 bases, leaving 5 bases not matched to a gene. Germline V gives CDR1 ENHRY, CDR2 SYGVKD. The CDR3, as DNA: TGTGCCATCAGATCAAAGCGGGGCTCCTACAATGAGCAGTTCTTC. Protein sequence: CAIRSKRGSYNEQFF.

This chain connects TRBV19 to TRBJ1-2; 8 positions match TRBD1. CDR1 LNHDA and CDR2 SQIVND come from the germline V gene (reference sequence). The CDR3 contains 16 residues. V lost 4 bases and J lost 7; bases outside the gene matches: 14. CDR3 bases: TGTGCCAGTAGTACCCCCACAGGGGGAATTTTAGGTGGCTACACCTTC. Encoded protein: CASSTPTGGILGGYTF.

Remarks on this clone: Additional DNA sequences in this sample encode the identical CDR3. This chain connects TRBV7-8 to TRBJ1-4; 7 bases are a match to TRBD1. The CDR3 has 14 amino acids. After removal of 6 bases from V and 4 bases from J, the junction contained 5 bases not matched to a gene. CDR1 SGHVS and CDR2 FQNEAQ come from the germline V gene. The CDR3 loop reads CASRDRAHNEKLFF. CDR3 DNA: TGTGCCAGCAGAGACAGGGCCCATAATGAAAAACTGTTTTTT.

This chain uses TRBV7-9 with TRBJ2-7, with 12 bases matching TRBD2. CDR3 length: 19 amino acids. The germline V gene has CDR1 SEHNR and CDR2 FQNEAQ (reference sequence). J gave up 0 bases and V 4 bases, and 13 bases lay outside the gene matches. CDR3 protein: CASSSTPGLAGWSSYEQYF. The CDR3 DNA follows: TGTGCCAGCAGCTCAACTCCGGGACTAGCGGGTTGGAGCTCCTACGAGCAGTACTTC.

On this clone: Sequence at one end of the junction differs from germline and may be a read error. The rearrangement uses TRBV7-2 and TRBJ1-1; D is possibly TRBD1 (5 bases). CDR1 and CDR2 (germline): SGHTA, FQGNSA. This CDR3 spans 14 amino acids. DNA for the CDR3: TGTGCCAGCAGCATAGCCTCTGGGGGCACTGAAGCTTTCTTT. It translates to CASSIASGGTEAFF. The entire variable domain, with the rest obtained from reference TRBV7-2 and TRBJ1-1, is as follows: GAGVSQSPSNKVTEKGKDVELRCDPISGHTALYWYRQSLGQGLEFLIYFQGNSAPDKSGLPSDRFSAERTGGSVSTLTIQRTQQEDSAVYLCASSIASGGTEAFFGQGTRLTVV.

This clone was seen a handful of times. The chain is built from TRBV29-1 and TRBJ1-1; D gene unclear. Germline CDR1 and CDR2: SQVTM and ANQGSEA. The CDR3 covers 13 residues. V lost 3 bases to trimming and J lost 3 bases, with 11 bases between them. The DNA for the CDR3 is TGCAGCGTTGACTCGGCCAGAGACACTGAAGCTTTCTTT. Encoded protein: CSVDSARDTEAFF. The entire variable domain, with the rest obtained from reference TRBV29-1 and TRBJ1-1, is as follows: SAVISQKPSRDICQRGTSLTIQCQVDSQVTMMFWYRQQPGQSLTLIATANQGSEATYESGFVIDKFPISRPNLTFSTLTVSNMSPEDSSIYLCSVDSARDTEAFFGQGTRLTVV.

CDR3 residues: CASSLTGQDYGYTF. In nucleotides, the CDR3 is TGCGCCAGCAGCCTGACGGGACAAGACTATGGCTACACCTTC. This chain links TRBV5-1 with TRBJ1-2, with D perhaps TRBD1 (6 bases). Deletions cut 4 bases from V and 3 bases from J, with 13 bases between. The germline V gene has CDR1 SGHRS and CDR2 YFSETQ. This CDR3 comprises 14 residues. The whole variable domain, remainder taken from reference TRBV5-1 and TRBJ1-2, is KAGVTQTPRYLIKTRGQQVTLSCSPISGHRSVSWYQQTPGQGLQFLFEYFSETQRNKGNFPGRFSGRQFSNSRSEMNVSTLELGDSALYLCASSLTGQDYGYTFGSGTRLTVV.

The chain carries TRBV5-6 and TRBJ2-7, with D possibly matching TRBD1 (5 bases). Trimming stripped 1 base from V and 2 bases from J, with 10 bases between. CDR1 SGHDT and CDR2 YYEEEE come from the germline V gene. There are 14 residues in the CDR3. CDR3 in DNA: TGTGCCAGCAGCTTGCTAGACAGAACCTACGAGCAGTACTTC. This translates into CASSLLDRTYEQYF.

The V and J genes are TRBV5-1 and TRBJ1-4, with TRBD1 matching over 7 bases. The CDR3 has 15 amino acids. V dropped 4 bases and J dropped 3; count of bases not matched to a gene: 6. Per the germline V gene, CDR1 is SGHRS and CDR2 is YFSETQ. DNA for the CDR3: TGCGCCAGCAGCATAGGGGGCAAGGCTAATGAAAAACTGTTTTTT. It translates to CASSIGGKANEKLFF.

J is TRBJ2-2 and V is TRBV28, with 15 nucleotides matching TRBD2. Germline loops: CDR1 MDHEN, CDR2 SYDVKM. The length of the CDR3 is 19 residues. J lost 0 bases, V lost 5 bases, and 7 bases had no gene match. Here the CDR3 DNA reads TGTGCCAGCAGTGGGCCGGGACTAGCGGGGGGCCCGAACACCGGGGAGCTGTTTTTT. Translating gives CASSGPGLAGGPNTGELFF.

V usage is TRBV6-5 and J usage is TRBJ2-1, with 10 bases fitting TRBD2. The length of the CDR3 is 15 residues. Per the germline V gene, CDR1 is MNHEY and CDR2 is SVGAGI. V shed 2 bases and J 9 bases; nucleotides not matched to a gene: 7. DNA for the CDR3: TGTGCCAGCAGTTACCCCCTAGCGGGAGTGCTTGAGCAGTTCTTC. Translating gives CASSYPLAGVLEQFF.

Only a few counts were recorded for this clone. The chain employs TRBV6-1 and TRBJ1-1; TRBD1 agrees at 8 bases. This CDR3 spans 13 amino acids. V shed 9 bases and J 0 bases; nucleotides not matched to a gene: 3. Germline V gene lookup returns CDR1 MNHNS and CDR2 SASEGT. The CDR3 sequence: CASQDRVNTEAFF. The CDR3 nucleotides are TGTGCCAGTCAGGACAGGGTGAACACTGAAGCTTTCTTT.

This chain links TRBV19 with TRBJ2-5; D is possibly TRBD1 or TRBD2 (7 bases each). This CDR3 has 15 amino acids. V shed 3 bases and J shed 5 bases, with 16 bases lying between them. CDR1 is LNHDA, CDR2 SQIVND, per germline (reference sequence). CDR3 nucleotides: TGTGCCAGTAGTATCCCCGGCAGGGGGGGGGAGACCCAGTACTTC. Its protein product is CASSIPGRGGETQYF.

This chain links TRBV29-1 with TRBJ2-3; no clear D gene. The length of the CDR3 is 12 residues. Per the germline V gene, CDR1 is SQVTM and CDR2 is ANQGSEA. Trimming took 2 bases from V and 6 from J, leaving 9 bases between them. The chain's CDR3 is CSVERPPDTQYF. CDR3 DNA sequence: TGCAGCGTTGAAAGACCTCCGGATACGCAGTATTTT.

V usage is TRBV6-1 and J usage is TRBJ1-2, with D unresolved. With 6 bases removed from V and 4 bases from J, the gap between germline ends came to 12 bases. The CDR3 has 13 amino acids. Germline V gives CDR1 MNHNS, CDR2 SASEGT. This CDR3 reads CASSQGGTYGYTF. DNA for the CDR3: TGTGCCAGCAGCCAAGGTGGTACCTATGGCTACACCTTC.

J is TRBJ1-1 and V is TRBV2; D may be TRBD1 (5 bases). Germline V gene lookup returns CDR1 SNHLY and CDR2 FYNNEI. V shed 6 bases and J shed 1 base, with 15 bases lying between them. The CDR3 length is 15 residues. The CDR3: CASSAEGLKNTEAFF. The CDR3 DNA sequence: TGTGCCAGCAGCGCTGAGGGACTCAAGAACACTGAAGCTTTCTTT.

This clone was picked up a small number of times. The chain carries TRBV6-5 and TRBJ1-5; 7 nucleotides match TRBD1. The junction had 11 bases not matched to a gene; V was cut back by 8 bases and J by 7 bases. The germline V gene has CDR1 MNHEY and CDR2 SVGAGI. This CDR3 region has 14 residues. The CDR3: CASRVRGGQQPQHF. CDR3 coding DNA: TGTGCCAGCCGGGTGAGAGGGGGCCAACAGCCCCAGCATTTT.

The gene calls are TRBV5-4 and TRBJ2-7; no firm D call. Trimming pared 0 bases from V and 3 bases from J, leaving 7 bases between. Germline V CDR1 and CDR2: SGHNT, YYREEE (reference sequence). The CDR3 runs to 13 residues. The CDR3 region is CASSLVGVYEQYF. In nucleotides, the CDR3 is TGTGCCAGCAGCTTGGTTGGGGTCTACGAGCAGTACTTC. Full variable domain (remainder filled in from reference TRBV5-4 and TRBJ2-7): ETGVTQSPTHLIKTRGQQVTLRCSSQSGHNTVSWYQQALGQGPQFIFQYYREEENGRGNFPPRFSGLQFPNYSSELNVNALELDDSALYLCASSLVGVYEQYFGPGTRLTVT.

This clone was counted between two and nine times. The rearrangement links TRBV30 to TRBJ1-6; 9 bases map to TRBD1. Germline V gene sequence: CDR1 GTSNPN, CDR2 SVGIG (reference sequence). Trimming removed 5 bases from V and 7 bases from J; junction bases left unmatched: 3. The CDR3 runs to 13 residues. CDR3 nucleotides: TGTGCCTGGGCGGGACAGGGCAATTCACCCCTCCACTTT. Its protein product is CAWAGQGNSPLHF. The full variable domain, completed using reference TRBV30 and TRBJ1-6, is SQTIHQWPATLVQPVGSPLSLECTVEGTSNPNLYWYRQAAGRGLQLLFYSVGIGQISSEVPQNLSASRPQDRQFILSSKKLLLSDSGFYLCAWAGQGNSPLHFGNGTRLTVT.

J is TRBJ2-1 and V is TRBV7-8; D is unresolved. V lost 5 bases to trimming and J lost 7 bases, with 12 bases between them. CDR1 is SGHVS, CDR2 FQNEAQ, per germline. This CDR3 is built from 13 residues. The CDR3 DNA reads TGTGCCAGCAGCCCCCTTGCCCTTAATGAGCAGTTCTTC. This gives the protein CASSPLALNEQFF.

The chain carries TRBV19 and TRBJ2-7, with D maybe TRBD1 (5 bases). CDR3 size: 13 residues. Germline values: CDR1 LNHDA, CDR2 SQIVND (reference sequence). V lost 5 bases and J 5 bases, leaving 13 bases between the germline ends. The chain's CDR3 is CASSASWGHEQYF. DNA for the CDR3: TGTGCCAGTAGTGCGAGCTGGGGCCACGAGCAGTACTTC.

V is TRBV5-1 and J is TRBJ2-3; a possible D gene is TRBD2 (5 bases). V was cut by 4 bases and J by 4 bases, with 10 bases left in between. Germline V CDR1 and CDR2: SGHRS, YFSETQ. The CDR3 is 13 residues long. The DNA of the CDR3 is TGCGCCAGCAGCGCTCCCGGGGCAGATACGCAGTATTTT. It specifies CASSAPGADTQYF.

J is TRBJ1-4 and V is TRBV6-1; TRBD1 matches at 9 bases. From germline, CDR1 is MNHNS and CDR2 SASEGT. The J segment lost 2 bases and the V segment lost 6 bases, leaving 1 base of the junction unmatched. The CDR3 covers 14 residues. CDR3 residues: CASRDRGTNEKLFF. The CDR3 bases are TGTGCCAGCAGAGACAGGGGGACTAATGAAAAACTGTTTTTT.

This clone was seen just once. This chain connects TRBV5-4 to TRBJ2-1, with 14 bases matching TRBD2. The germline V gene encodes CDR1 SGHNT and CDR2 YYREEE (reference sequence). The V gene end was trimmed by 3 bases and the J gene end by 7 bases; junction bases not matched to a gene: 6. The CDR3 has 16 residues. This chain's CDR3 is CASSYGGLAGDNEQFF. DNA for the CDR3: TGTGCCAGCAGCTACGGGGGACTAGCGGGAGATAATGAGCAGTTCTTC. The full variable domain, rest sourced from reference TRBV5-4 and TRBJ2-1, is ETGVTQSPTHLIKTRGQQVTLRCSSQSGHNTVSWYQQALGQGPQFIFQYYREEENGRGNFPPRFSGLQFPNYSSELNVNALELDDSALYLCASSYGGLAGDNEQFFGPGTRLTVL.

The chain's CDR3 is CASTIRTGFEQYF. CDR3 nucleotides: TGTGCCAGCACCATCCGGACAGGGTTTGAGCAGTACTTC. The V gene is TRBV2, the J gene TRBJ2-7, with TRBD1 matching over 8 bases. The CDR3 length is 13 residues. Per the germline V gene, CDR1 is SNHLY and CDR2 is FYNNEI. With 7 bases clipped from V and 7 bases from J, the junction kept 9 bases outside the gene matches.

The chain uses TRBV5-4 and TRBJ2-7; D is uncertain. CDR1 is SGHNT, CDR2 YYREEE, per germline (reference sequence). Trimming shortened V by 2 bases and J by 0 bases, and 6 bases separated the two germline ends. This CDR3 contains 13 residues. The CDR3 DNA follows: TGTGCCAGCAGCTTTCACAACTCCTACGAGCAGTACTTC. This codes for CASSFHNSYEQYF.